This T cell receptor (beta chain) was sequenced during a study of T cell clonality in common variable immunodeficiency. General study points: CVID subjects had higher TCRbeta clonality than healthy controls, most marked in about a third. In common variable immunodeficiency, TCR beta chains reportedly carried fewer deletions and N-nucleotide insertions. Repertoire-complication correlations in CVID were limited by patient heterogeneity.

Repertoires were generated with immunoSEQ multiplex PCR, while TCRdb's copy carries only in-frame clones and drops some. The table lists fewer than 70,000 clones, no singletons, with more than 1.5% in the top ten. Trimming shortened V by 3 bases and J by 4 bases, and 9 bases separated the two germline ends. The CDR3 is made up of 12 amino acids. CDR1 is DFQATT and CDR2 is SNEGSKA in the germline V gene (reference sequence). This clone came up many times. The antigen is unknown. The read ends 3 residues before the CDR3 terminus; that terminus is restored from the germline J gene. This chain links TRBV20-1 with TRBJ1-2, with D hard to call. The material sequenced was peripheral blood mononuclear cells. The source is a person aged 18 to 70 in good health. The CDR3 DNA, read in part, is TGCAGTGCTAGCGGTAGTGGCTATGGC. It specifies CSASGSGYG. The whole CDR3 is CSASGSGYGYTF.